This T cell receptor beta chain was recovered during a study of regulatory T cells in long-lasting Graves disease. The V gene's germline CDR1 is SGHDT and CDR2 YYEEEE. The V end was cut by 4 bases, the J end by 8 bases, with 12 bases between. The CDR3 loop spans 12 amino acids. Comments on this clonotype: Antigen specificity is unknown.

According to the study, TCR beta libraries were built with iRepertoire HTBI primers and CDR3-region Arm-PCR. TCRdb re-called the multiplex PCR reads with MiXCR, one entry per CDR3 protein. The sample contains around 460,000 distinct CDR3 sequences, less than 25% of which appear only once. Findings and limits, study-wide: Under persistent disease, TRBV28, TRBJ1-2 and TRBJ2-5 were used preferentially.

As for time point: persistent/refractory GD, antithyroid drugs over 5 years with positive TRAb. The authors made the TCR library using RNA they extracted from PBMCs. This sequence originates from a female donor with Graves disease. Sequenced here: peripheral blood mononuclear cells (PBMCs), sampled when the disease was refractory, from a patient treated with antithyroid drugs. The chain joins TRBV5-6 to TRBJ1-2; no clear D gene. The CDR3 DNA is TGTGCCAGCAGCCCATACAACATGGGCTACACCTTC. The encoded protein is CASSPYNMGYTF.